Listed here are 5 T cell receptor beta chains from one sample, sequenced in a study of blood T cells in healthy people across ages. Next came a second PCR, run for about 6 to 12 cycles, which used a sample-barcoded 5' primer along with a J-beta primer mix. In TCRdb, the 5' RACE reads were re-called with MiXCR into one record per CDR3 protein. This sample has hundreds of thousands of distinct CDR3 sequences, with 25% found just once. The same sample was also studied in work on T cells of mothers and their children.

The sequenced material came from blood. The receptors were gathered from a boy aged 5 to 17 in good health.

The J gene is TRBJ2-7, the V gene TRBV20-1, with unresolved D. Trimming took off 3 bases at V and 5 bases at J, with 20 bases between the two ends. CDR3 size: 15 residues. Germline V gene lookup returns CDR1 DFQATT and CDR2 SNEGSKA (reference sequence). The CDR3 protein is CSARPFSLGVHEQYF. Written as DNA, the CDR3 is TGCAGTGCTAGGCCCTTCTCCCTCGGAGTCCACGAGCAGTACTTC.

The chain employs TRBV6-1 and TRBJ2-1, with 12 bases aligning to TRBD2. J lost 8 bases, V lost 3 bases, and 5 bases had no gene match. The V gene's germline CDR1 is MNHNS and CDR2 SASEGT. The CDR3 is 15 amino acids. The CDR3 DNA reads TGTGCCAGCAGTGATCTAGCGGGGGGGCCCGATGAGCAGTTCTTC. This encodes CASSDLAGGPDEQFF.

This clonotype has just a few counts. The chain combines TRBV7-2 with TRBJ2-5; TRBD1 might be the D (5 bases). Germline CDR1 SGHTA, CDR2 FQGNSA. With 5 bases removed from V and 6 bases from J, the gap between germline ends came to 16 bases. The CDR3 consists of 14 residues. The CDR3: CASSLARDRQTQYF. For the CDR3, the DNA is TGTGCCAGCAGCCTCGCCAGGGATAGGCAGACCCAGTACTTC.

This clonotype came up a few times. The CDR3 loop is CASSLMQAGGVGELFF. CDR3 DNA sequence: TGTGCCAGCAGCTTAATGCAAGCGGGAGGTGTCGGGGAGCTGTTTTTT. The chain employs TRBV7-3 and TRBJ2-2; TRBD2 aligns across 9 bases. Germline-derived CDR1 and CDR2 are SGHTA and FQGTGA. The CDR3 contains 16 residues. With 1 base clipped from V and 7 bases from J, the junction kept 7 bases outside the gene matches.

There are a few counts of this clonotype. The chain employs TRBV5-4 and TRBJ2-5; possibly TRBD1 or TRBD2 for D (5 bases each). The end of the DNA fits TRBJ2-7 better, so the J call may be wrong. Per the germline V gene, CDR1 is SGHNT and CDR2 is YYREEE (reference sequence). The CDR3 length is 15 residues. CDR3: CASRVWGSLTYEQYF. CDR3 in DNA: TGTGCCAGCAGAGTTTGGGGGAGCTTGACCTACGAGCAGTACTTC.